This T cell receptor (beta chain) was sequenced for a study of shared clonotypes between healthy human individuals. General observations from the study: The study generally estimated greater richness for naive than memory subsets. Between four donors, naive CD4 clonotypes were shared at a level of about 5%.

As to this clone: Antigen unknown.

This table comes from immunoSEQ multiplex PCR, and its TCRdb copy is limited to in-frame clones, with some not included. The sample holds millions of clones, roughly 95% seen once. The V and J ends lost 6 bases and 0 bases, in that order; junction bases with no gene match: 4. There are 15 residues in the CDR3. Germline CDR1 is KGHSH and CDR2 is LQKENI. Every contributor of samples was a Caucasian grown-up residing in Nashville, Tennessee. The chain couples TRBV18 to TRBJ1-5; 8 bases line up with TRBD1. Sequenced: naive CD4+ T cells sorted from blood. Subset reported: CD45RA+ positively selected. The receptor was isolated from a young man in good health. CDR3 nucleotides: TGTGCCAGCTCGCCGGACAGGGATAGCAATCAGCCCCAGCATTTT. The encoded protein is CASSPDRDSNQPQHF.